A selection of T cell receptor beta chains follows, all from one sample in a study of metastatic and nonmetastatic thyroid tumors. TCRdb re-analyzed the PCR reads through MiXCR. Of about 59,000 clones listed, 15% to 20% are singletons. The specimen was blood. These receptor sequences come from a male donor with papillary thyroid cancer or a benign thyroid nodule (not recorded which). Some clones in this sample may be carry-over from other donors' samples. The CDR3 runs from the conserved cysteine through the conserved F or W. A D gene is named only where the DNA matches it firmly. Expanded clones get a size class; other rows say once, few or many, or leave the size out.

j_call d_call clone_size v_call cdr3_nt cdr3_aa
TRBJ2-2 TRBD2 many TRBV24-1 TGTGCCACCAGTTCAGGACTAGCGGAAACCGCGAACACCGGGGAGCTGTTTTTT CATSSGLAETANTGELFF
TRBJ2-2 - - TRBV7-2 TGTGCCAGCACCACCCGGACGGTAGACACCGGGGAGCTGTTTTTT CASTTRTVDTGELFF
TRBJ1-1 - many TRBV28 TGTGCCAGCAGTTCCCCGGGCTTAGGGCTGAACACTGAAGCTTTCTTT CASSSPGLGLNTEAFF
TRBJ2-2 TRBD1 many TRBV7-2 TGTGCCAGCAGCCCTAGCCGGACAGGGGCCGGGGAGCTGTTTTTT CASSPSRTGAGELFF
TRBJ2-1 TRBD2 - TRBV7-9 TGTGCCAGCAGCGCTAGCGGGAGGGTCTACAATGAGCAGTTCTTC CASSASGRVYNEQFF
TRBJ1-2 - many TRBV12-3/TRBV12-4 TGTGCCAGCAGTTTAGAACGATATGGCTACACCTTC CASSLERYGYTF
TRBJ2-2 TRBD2 few TRBV29-1 TGCAGCGTTCGGTCGGTGGGGCTAGCGGGCTCGGGCACCGGGGAGCTGTTTTTT CSVRSVGLAGSGTGELFF
TRBJ2-1 TRBD2 many TRBV6-6 TGTGCCATAACGTGGGCGATCGGGGGGAACTCCTACAATGAGCAGTTCTTC CAITWAIGGNSYNEQFF
TRBJ1-4 - many TRBV4-2 TGTGCCAGCAGCATGGTGGAAGAAAAACTGTTTTTT CASSMVEEKLFF
TRBJ2-7 - many TRBV6-1 TGTGCCAGCAGGGGGGGACGGAAGAGCTCCTACGAGCAGTACTTC CASRGGRKSSYEQYF
TRBJ1-1 TRBD1 many TRBV24-1 TGTGCCACCAGTGACGCCGCCGCCGGGACAGCGAACACTGAAGCTTTCTTT CATSDAAAGTANTEAFF
TRBJ2-2 - many TRBV14 TGTGCCAGCAGCCAAGGAACCACCGGGGAGCTGTTTTTT CASSQGTTGELFF
TRBJ2-1 - many TRBV12-3/TRBV12-4 TGTGCCAGCAGTTTCGCTAGCTCCTACAATGAGCAGTTCTTC CASSFASSYNEQFF
TRBJ1-1 TRBD1 many TRBV27 TGTGCCAGCAGTCCCCTCGCGACAGGGAGGAACACTGAAGCTTTCTTT CASSPLATGRNTEAFF